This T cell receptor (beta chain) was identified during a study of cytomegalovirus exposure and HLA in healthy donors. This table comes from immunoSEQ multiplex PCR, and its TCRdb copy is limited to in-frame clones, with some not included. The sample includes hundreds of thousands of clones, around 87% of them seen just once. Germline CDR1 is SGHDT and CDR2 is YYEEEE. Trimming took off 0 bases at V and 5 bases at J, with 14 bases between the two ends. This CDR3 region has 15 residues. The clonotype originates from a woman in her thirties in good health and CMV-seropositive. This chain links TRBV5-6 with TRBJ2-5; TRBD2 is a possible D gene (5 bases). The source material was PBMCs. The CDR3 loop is CASSLDLGGFETQYF. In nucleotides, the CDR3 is TGTGCCAGCAGCTTGGACTTAGGAGGTTTTGAGACCCAGTACTTC.